A selection of T cell receptor beta chains follows, all from one sample in a study of T cell responses to AZD1222 COVID-19 vaccine. TCRdb's table, derived via immunoSEQ multiplex PCR, lists solely in-frame clones and lacks some. The table has about 79,000 clones, 80% to 90% seen once. The specimen comprised peripheral blood, sampled 28 days after the second AZD1222 dose. The receptors were sampled from an adult who received the AZD1222 COVID-19 vaccine. CDR3s include the opening cysteine and the closing phenylalanine or tryptophan. D genes are given only for firm matches. Some rows have no size entry. The others give once, few or many, or a class for an expanded clone.

- TRBJ2-7 TRBV5-1 - TGCGCCAGCAGCTTTGACAGGGAGCAGTACTTC CASSFDREQYF
- TRBJ1-1 TRBV12-3/TRBV12-4 TRBD1 TGTGCCATACAAGGGGGCCGGAACACTGAAGCTTTCTTT CAIQGGRNTEAFF
- TRBJ1-3 TRBV11-2 - TGTGCCAGCAGCTTAGGGGTGAGCTCTGGAAACACCATATATTTT CASSLGVSSGNTIYF
- TRBJ1-5 TRBV6-5 TRBD1 TGTGCCAGCAGTTTACAGGGGAATCAGCCCCAGCATTTT CASSLQGNQPQHF
- TRBJ2-7 TRBV7-2 - TGTGCCAGCAGCTTAAGCTCACAGCAGTACTTC CASSLSSQQYF
few TRBJ2-1 TRBV24-1 TRBD1 TGTGCCACCAGTGATCCCGGGACAGGACCCCCCAATGAGCAGTTCTTC CATSDPGTGPPNEQFF
- TRBJ2-3 TRBV19 - TGTGCCAGTAGTATTTACGGATCCGATACGCAGTATTTT CASSIYGSDTQYF
- TRBJ2-7 TRBV27 - TGTGCCAGCAGTTTATCCCCCCCACAGGGATTAAGGTCATACGAGCAGTACTTC CASSLSPPQGLRSYEQYF
- TRBJ2-1 TRBV6-5 TRBD2 TGTGCCAGCACTCTAGCGGGAGCTAATGAGCAGTTCTTC CASTLAGANEQFF
- TRBJ1-6 TRBV19 - TGTGCCAGTAGTCCAGCTCGACGGAGCTCCTATAATTCACCCCTCCACTTT CASSPARRSSYNSPLHF
- TRBJ2-7 TRBV5-4 TRBD1 TGTGCCAGCAGCTTGGGGGGACAGGGGGTGGGTGAGCAGTACTTC CASSLGGQGVGEQYF
- TRBJ2-3 TRBV2 - TGTGCCAGCCGCACAGATACGCAGTATTTT CASRTDTQYF
- TRBJ2-5 TRBV27 - TGTGCCAGTAGCGGAGGTGGAGAGACCCAGTACTTC CASSGGGETQYF
- TRBJ1-2 TRBV29-1 - TGCAGCGTTGCGGGACTCCGCTATGGCTACACCTTC CSVAGLRYGYTF
- TRBJ1-2 TRBV28 - TGTGCCAGCAGTTTAACACAGTTCAACTATGGCTACACCTTC CASSLTQFNYGYTF
- TRBJ1-6 TRBV6-5 - TGTGCCAGCAGTTACTTTCACGGTTCTTTTGGGTCACCCCTCCACTTT CASSYFHGSFGSPLHF
- TRBJ2-1 TRBV12-5 TRBD2 TGTGCTAGTGGTCCCAGCGGGAGGGCCTCGAATGAGCAGTTCTTC CASGPSGRASNEQFF
- TRBJ1-3 TRBV9 - TGTGCCAGCAGCGCACAGGGTTCTGGAAACACCATATATTTT CASSAQGSGNTIYF
- TRBJ1-5 TRBV4-1 - TGCGCCAGCAGCCAAGATCTAGGTTGGGGAGATCAGCCCCAGCATTTT CASSQDLGWGDQPQHF